Listed below are T cell receptor beta chains from one sample, sequenced in a study of cytomegalovirus exposure and HLA in healthy donors. The protocol was immunoSEQ multiplex PCR, while the TCRdb copy is restricted to in-frame clones and leaves out a portion. The table includes about 260,000 clones, 65% to 85% detected once. Sequences were obtained from PBMCs. All receptors derive from a female donor in good health and CMV-seronegative. CDR3s include the opening cysteine and the closing phenylalanine or tryptophan. D genes are given only for firm matches. Clone size appears in some rows only: once, few, many, or a class for an expanded clone.

clone_size	d_call	v_call	j_call	cdr3_aa	cdr3_nt
.	.	TRBV14	TRBJ2-1	CASSQIYEQFF	TGTGCCAGCAGCCAAATCTATGAGCAGTTCTTC
.	.	TRBV6-1	TRBJ2-7	CASSEDAPSGEQYF	TGTGCCAGCAGTGAAGATGCTCCTTCGGGGGAGCAGTACTTC
.	TRBD1	TRBV28	TRBJ2-7	CASSLYGQGSYEQYF	TGTGCCAGCAGTTTATACGGACAGGGGTCCTACGAGCAGTACTTC
.	.	TRBV28	TRBJ1-2	CASSDDRYGYTF	TGTGCCAGCAGTGACGACAGGTATGGCTACACCTTC
.	TRBD2	TRBV2	TRBJ2-3	CASSRLAGAPDTQYF	TGTGCCAGCAGCCGACTAGCGGGAGCCCCTGATACGCAGTATTTT
.	.	TRBV7-9	TRBJ2-3	CASSWGGPSAQYF	TGTGCCAGCAGCTGGGGCGGCCCCTCAGCGCAGTATTTT
.	TRBD2	TRBV5-1	TRBJ2-6	CASSLATSGGTSGANVLTF	TGCGCCAGCAGCTTGGCTACTAGCGGGGGTACCTCTGGGGCCAACGTCCTGACTTTC
.	.	TRBV5-6	TRBJ2-7	CASSLVVFGSYEQYF	TGTGCCAGCAGCTTGGTGGTTTTCGGGTCCTACGAGCAGTACTTC
.	TRBD2	TRBV13	TRBJ2-7	CASSSGSGNYYEQYF	TGTGCCAGCAGCTCGGGAAGCGGGAATTACTACGAGCAGTACTTC
.	.	TRBV11-2	TRBJ1-2	CASSLRLGAVANYGYTF	TGTGCCAGCAGCTTACGCTTGGGGGCGGTGGCTAACTATGGCTACACCTTC
.	.	TRBV5-4	TRBJ1-1	CASSFSGGFNTEAFF	TGTGCCAGCAGCTTTAGCGGGGGGTTTAACACTGAAGCTTTCTTT
.	.	TRBV6-1	TRBJ1-5	CAGGEGGNQPQHF	TGTGCCGGCGGGGAGGGGGGGAATCAGCCCCAGCATTTT
once	.	TRBV6-5	TRBJ2-3	CASKIAISTDTQYF	TGTGCCAGCAAGATAGCCATCAGCACAGATACGCAGTATTTT
.	TRBD2	TRBV5-4	TRBJ2-3	CASSEGTSKWADTQYF	TGTGCCAGCAGCGAAGGGACTAGCAAGTGGGCAGATACGCAGTATTTT
.	TRBD1	TRBV4-1	TRBJ1-2	CASSQDGDRGNYGYTF	TGCGCCAGCAGCCAAGATGGGGACAGGGGAAACTATGGCTACACCTTC
.	.	TRBV6-5	TRBJ1-2	CASAQSGYYGYTF	TGTGCCAGCGCCCAGAGCGGTTACTATGGCTACACCTTC
few	TRBD1	TRBV7-2	TRBJ1-5	CASRRTGGSSQPQHF	TGTGCCAGCAGGAGGACAGGGGGAAGTAGTCAGCCCCAGCATTTT
.	.	TRBV25-1	TRBJ2-1	CASSSLGSYNEQFF	TGTGCCAGCAGCTCCCTAGGCTCCTACAATGAGCAGTTCTTC
.	TRBD1	TRBV6-5	TRBJ1-1	CASSSQDRGYTEAFF	TGTGCCAGCAGTAGTCAGGACAGGGGGTACACTGAAGCTTTCTTT